The 5 T cell receptor beta chains in this list originate from one sample, sequenced in a study of CD8 T cells in Susac syndrome. An amount of RNA that ranged from roughly 0.5 to 1 ug was reverse transcribed with random hexamers. TCRdb reanalysed the immunoSEQ multiplex PCR reads using MiXCR and keeps one entry per CDR3 protein. The sample lists under 200,000 distinct CDR3 sequences; around 95% were seen once. The sample consisted of CD8+ T cells from PBMCs. These receptors were obtained from a human donor with multiple sclerosis.

The chain has TRBV28 and TRBJ1-1; D not resolved. The V end was cut by 1 base, the J end by 4 bases, with 4 bases between. Germline CDR1 and CDR2: MDHEN and SYDVKM. The CDR3 contains 12 residues. The DNA of the CDR3 is TGTGCCAGCAGTTTATTAGCCACTGAAGCTTTCTTT. The encoded protein is CASSLLATEAFF.

The chain uses TRBV12-3 or TRBV12-4 and TRBJ2-6; 11 bases line up with TRBD1. The CDR3 is 17 amino acids. J was trimmed by 3 bases and V by 7 bases; bases with no gene match: 8. CDR3: CASTIGQGAGGANVLTF. The CDR3 DNA sequence: TGTGCCAGCACCATCGGACAGGGGGCAGGTGGGGCCAACGTCCTGACTTTC.

The CDR3 DNA is TGCAGCGTACTAATGCGGGGCCGGGACACTGAAGCTTTCTTT. Residues: CSVLMRGRDTEAFF. The V gene is TRBV29-1, the J gene TRBJ1-1, with a tentative D call TRBD1 (5 bases). V lost 6 bases and J 3 bases, leaving 17 bases between the germline ends. The CDR3 has 14 amino acids. From germline, CDR1 is SQVTM and CDR2 ANQGSEA.

The chain is built from TRBV20-1 and TRBJ2-3, with 10 bases aligning to TRBD2. The CDR3 is made up of 16 amino acids. From germline, CDR1 is DFQATT and CDR2 SNEGSKA (reference sequence). The V segment lost 4 bases and the J segment 4 bases; nucleotides outside the gene matches: 11. This chain's CDR3 is CSAKPIAGGGADTQYF. The CDR3 DNA reads TGCAGTGCTAAACCAATAGCGGGAGGAGGTGCAGATACGCAGTATTTT.

The CDR3 DNA is TGTGCCATCAGTGAGGTGGGACTAACCTACGAGCAGTACTTC. Protein product: CAISEVGLTYEQYF. The chain combines TRBV10-3 with TRBJ2-7; 7 bases line up with TRBD2. Germline V gene lookup returns CDR1 ENHRY and CDR2 SYGVKD. The CDR3 extends over 14 amino acids. Losses at the gene ends were 2 bases for V and 2 bases for J; bases not matched to a gene: 3.